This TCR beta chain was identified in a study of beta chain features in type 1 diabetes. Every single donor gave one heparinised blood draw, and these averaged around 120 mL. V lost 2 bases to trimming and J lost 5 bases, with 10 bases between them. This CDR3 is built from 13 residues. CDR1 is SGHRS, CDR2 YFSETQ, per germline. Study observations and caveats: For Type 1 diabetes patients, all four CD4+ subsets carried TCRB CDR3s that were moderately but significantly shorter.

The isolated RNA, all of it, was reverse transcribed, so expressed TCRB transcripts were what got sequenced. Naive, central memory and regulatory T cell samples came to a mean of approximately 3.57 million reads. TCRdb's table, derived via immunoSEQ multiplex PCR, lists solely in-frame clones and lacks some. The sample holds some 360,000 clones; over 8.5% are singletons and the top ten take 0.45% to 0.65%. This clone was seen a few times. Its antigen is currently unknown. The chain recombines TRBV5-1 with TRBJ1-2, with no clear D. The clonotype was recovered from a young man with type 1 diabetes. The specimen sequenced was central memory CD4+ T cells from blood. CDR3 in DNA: TGCGCCAGCAGCTTCGACCTGTTATATGGCTACACCTTC. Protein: CASSFDLLYGYTF.